The rows below give T cell receptor beta chains drawn from one sample of a study of T cell clones after liver transplantation. TCRdb's table, derived via immunoSEQ multiplex PCR, lists solely in-frame clones and lacks some. Of under 20,000 clones listed, 75% to 90% are singletons. The sequencing here drew on CD8+ T cells from blood, taken approximately 3.5 years after liver transplant. The receptor source for this set is a human patient who received a liver transplant. A share of the T cells may be of graft donor origin. Each CDR3 is given with its conserved first and last residue. The D gene is left open where the match is weak. Clone size appears in some rows only: once, few, many, or a class for an expanded clone.

J gene: TRBJ2-7
clone size: NA
V gene: TRBV4-1
D gene: NA
CDR3 protein: CASSAGTRNIYEQYF
CDR3 DNA: TGCGCCAGCAGCGCCGGGACGCGAAATATCTACGAGCAGTACTTC

J gene: TRBJ2-7
clone size: few
V gene: TRBV7-2
D gene: TRBD1
CDR3 protein: CASSHGTGYEQYF
CDR3 DNA: TGTGCCAGCAGCCACGGGACAGGCTACGAGCAGTACTTC

J gene: TRBJ1-1
clone size: NA
V gene: TRBV7-2
D gene: NA
CDR3 protein: CASSLLGTRNTEAFF
CDR3 DNA: TGTGCCAGCAGCTTGCTAGGGACGCGGAACACTGAAGCTTTCTTT

J gene: TRBJ2-6
clone size: NA
V gene: TRBV14
D gene: NA
CDR3 protein: CASSQEWGTANVLTF
CDR3 DNA: TGTGCCAGCAGCCAAGAATGGGGAACGGCCAACGTCCTGACTTTC

J gene: TRBJ2-7
clone size: NA
V gene: TRBV29-1
D gene: TRBD1
CDR3 protein: CSVEETGGGLGVHYEQYF
CDR3 DNA: TGCAGCGTTGAAGAGACAGGGGGAGGCCTCGGCGTGCACTACGAGCAGTACTTC

J gene: TRBJ1-1
clone size: once
V gene: TRBV11-2
D gene: NA
CDR3 protein: CASSFSRNTEAFF
CDR3 DNA: TGTGCCAGCAGCTTTTCCAGGAACACTGAAGCTTTCTTT

J gene: TRBJ2-1
clone size: NA
V gene: TRBV9
D gene: TRBD2
CDR3 protein: CASSVALAGPYNEQFF
CDR3 DNA: TGTGCCAGCAGCGTAGCCCTAGCGGGACCCTACAATGAGCAGTTCTTC

J gene: TRBJ2-7
clone size: NA
V gene: TRBV7-2
D gene: NA
CDR3 protein: CASSFAGSSYEQYF
CDR3 DNA: TGTGCCAGCAGCTTCGCGGGGAGTTCCTACGAGCAGTACTTC

J gene: TRBJ2-4
clone size: NA
V gene: TRBV19
D gene: NA
CDR3 protein: CASSIEGGLGNIQYF
CDR3 DNA: TGTGCCAGTAGTATAGAAGGGGGACTTGGAAACATTCAGTACTTC

J gene: TRBJ2-2
clone size: NA
V gene: TRBV28
D gene: NA
CDR3 protein: CASSLRREVAGELFF
CDR3 DNA: TGTGCCAGCAGTTTAAGGAGGGAGGTGGCCGGGGAGCTGTTTTTT

J gene: TRBJ1-5
clone size: NA
V gene: TRBV19
D gene: NA
CDR3 protein: CATDKGSNQPQHF
CDR3 DNA: TGTGCCACAGACAAAGGGAGCAATCAGCCCCAGCATTTT

J gene: TRBJ2-1
clone size: NA
V gene: TRBV5-1
D gene: NA
CDR3 protein: CASSFERAINEQFF
CDR3 DNA: TGCGCCAGCAGCTTTGAGAGGGCCATCAATGAGCAGTTCTTC

J gene: TRBJ1-5
clone size: NA
V gene: TRBV27
D gene: NA
CDR3 protein: CASSPEGDQPQHF
CDR3 DNA: TGTGCCAGCAGTCCAGAGGGTGATCAGCCCCAGCATTTT

J gene: TRBJ1-1
clone size: NA
V gene: TRBV30
D gene: NA
CDR3 protein: CAWRMGPGTEAFF
CDR3 DNA: TGTGCCTGGAGGATGGGGCCCGGCACTGAAGCTTTCTTT

J gene: TRBJ2-1
clone size: once
V gene: TRBV27
D gene: NA
CDR3 protein: CASSLLDVGGANEQFF
CDR3 DNA: TGTGCCAGCAGTTTATTAGATGTTGGTGGCGCGAATGAGCAGTTCTTC

J gene: TRBJ2-1
clone size: NA
V gene: TRBV7-9
D gene: NA
CDR3 protein: CASSHKLPSGPKDEQFF
CDR3 DNA: TGTGCCAGCAGCCATAAACTCCCCAGCGGCCCCAAGGATGAGCAGTTCTTC

J gene: TRBJ2-7
clone size: once
V gene: TRBV9
D gene: NA
CDR3 protein: CASSVAEGGYEQYF
CDR3 DNA: TGTGCCAGCAGCGTAGCTGAGGGCGGCTACGAGCAGTACTTC

J gene: TRBJ1-5
clone size: NA
V gene: TRBV19
D gene: TRBD1
CDR3 protein: CASGTGGNQPQHF
CDR3 DNA: TGTGCCAGCGGGACAGGAGGAAATCAGCCCCAGCATTTT

J gene: TRBJ2-7
clone size: NA
V gene: TRBV7-9
D gene: NA
CDR3 protein: CASSLPGDTSQYF
CDR3 DNA: TGTGCCAGCAGCTTGCCAGGGGACACTTCGCAGTACTTC

J gene: TRBJ1-1
clone size: few
V gene: TRBV30
D gene: NA
CDR3 protein: CAWTILGSTEAFF
CDR3 DNA: TGTGCCTGGACTATACTAGGGAGCACTGAAGCTTTCTTT

J gene: TRBJ2-5
clone size: NA
V gene: TRBV27
D gene: TRBD1
CDR3 protein: CASSYITGEFETQYF
CDR3 DNA: TGTGCCAGCAGTTACATAACAGGGGAGTTTGAGACCCAGTACTTC

J gene: TRBJ2-7
clone size: NA
V gene: TRBV5-1
D gene: TRBD2
CDR3 protein: CASSPPTSGVEQYF
CDR3 DNA: TGCGCCAGCAGTCCCCCCACTAGCGGGGTCGAGCAGTACTTC

J gene: TRBJ1-2
clone size: NA
V gene: TRBV29-1
D gene: NA
CDR3 protein: CSVAGQINNYGYTF
CDR3 DNA: TGCAGCGTTGCCGGACAGATAAATAACTATGGCTACACCTTC